The 31 T cell receptor beta chains below were found in one sample sequenced in a study of cytomegalovirus exposure and HLA in healthy donors. In the PCR, 60 Vbeta and 13 Jbeta primers were used. The method was immunoSEQ multiplex PCR; TCRdb's version includes in-frame clones alone and lacks a portion of them. The sample consists of almost 200,000 clones, around 75% of them appearing once. The source material was PBMCs. The receptors come from a male donor in good health and CMV-seropositive.

The CDR3 coding sequence is TGTGCCAGCAGCTTAAGTACGGGCACAGATACGCAGTATTTT. Protein product: CASSLSTGTDTQYF. The rearrangement joins TRBV7-2 to TRBJ2-3, with unresolved D. V was shortened by 2 bases and J by 1 base, with 7 bases between the two germline ends. The CDR3 has 14 amino acids. Per germline, CDR1 SGHTA and CDR2 FQGNSA.

This rearrangement joins TRBV30 to TRBJ1-5, with D possibly TRBD1 on 6 matching bases. V lost 4 bases, J lost 3 bases, and 10 bases lay in between. Germline CDR1 and CDR2: GTSNPN and SVGIG (reference sequence). The CDR3 extends over 13 amino acids. The DNA for the CDR3 is TGTGCCTGGACGGACAGCGTCAATCAGCCCCAGCATTTT. This encodes CAWTDSVNQPQHF. Complete variable domain (other parts from reference TRBV30 and TRBJ1-5): SQTIHQWPATLVQPVGSPLSLECTVEGTSNPNLYWYRQAAGRGLQLLFYSVGIGQISSEVPQNLSASRPQDRQFILSSKKLLLSDSGFYLCAWTDSVNQPQHFGDGTRLSIL.

V and J are TRBV7-6 and TRBJ2-5, with D possibly TRBD2 on 6 matching bases. The V end was cut by 5 bases, the J end by 6 bases, with 16 bases between. CDR1 is SGHVS and CDR2 is FNYEAQ in the germline V gene. This CDR3 contains 14 residues. CDR3: CASSQTRGTQTQYF. The CDR3 DNA reads as TGTGCCAGCAGCCAGACTAGGGGCACGCAGACCCAGTACTTC.

The chain couples TRBV18 to TRBJ1-5; D not resolved. Germline values: CDR1 KGHSH, CDR2 LQKENI. Trimming removed 3 bases at V and 7 bases at J, with 13 bases between. The CDR3 runs 14 residues. CDR3 protein: CASSPVGREQPQHF. CDR3 coding DNA: TGTGCCAGCTCACCGGTTGGAAGGGAGCAGCCCCAGCATTTT.

This chain links TRBV5-6 with TRBJ2-2, with D possibly being TRBD1 (5 bases). Trimming removed 4 bases at V and 5 bases at J, with 21 bases between. Germline CDR1 and CDR2: SGHDT and YYEEEE. The CDR3 spans 17 residues. This CDR3 reads CASSRVTKGSETGELFF. CDR3 coding DNA: TGTGCCAGCAGCCGGGTAACGAAGGGGTCGGAAACCGGGGAGCTGTTTTTT.

This clone was observed a few times. The chain joins TRBV6-6 to TRBJ1-1; D gene uncertain. Per germline, CDR1 MNHNY and CDR2 SVGAGI (reference sequence). The CDR3 runs 10 residues. The V end lost 10 bases, the J end lost 7 bases, and 10 bases lay between the germline ends. The CDR3: CAIYNGEAFF. CDR3 in DNA: TGTGCCATCTATAATGGTGAAGCTTTCTTT.

The V and J genes are TRBV19 and TRBJ1-1; D ambiguous. The CDR3 sequence is 14 residues long. Trimming removed 2 bases from V and 0 bases from J, with 7 bases in between. The germline CDR1 and CDR2 sequences are LNHDA and SQIVND (reference sequence). The CDR3 sequence is CASSIPVVNTEAFF. The DNA of the CDR3 is TGTGCCAGTAGTATACCGGTGGTGAACACTGAAGCTTTCTTT.

This clone appeared a few times. The genes are TRBV7-6 and TRBJ2-7; TRBD1 agrees at 7 bases. CDR1 is SGHVS and CDR2 is FNYEAQ in the germline V gene. After removal of 11 bases from V and 6 bases from J, the junction contained 7 bases not matched to a gene. This CDR3 is built from 11 residues. Here the CDR3 DNA reads TGTGCCGGGGACAGCGACGGCGAGCAGTACTTC. Its protein is CAGDSDGEQYF.

This chain uses TRBV19 with TRBJ2-7; 9 bases align to TRBD1. The ends lost 3 bases at V and 3 bases at J; junction bases unmatched: 0. In germline, CDR1 is LNHDA, CDR2 SQIVND (reference sequence). The CDR3 runs to 13 residues. DNA for the CDR3: TGTGCCAGTAGTATGACAGGGGGCTACGAGCAGTACTTC. Translation gives CASSMTGGYEQYF. Complete variable domain (other parts from reference TRBV19 and TRBJ2-7): DGGITQSPKYLFRKEGQNVTLSCEQNLNHDAMYWYRQDPGQGLRLIYYSQIVNDFQKGDIAEGYSVSREKKESFPLTVTSAQKNPTAFYLCASSMTGGYEQYFGPGTRLTVT.

The chain combines TRBV5-1 with TRBJ2-1, with TRBD2 matching over 8 bases. CDR3 length equals 16 residues. The germline V gene encodes CDR1 SGHRS and CDR2 YFSETQ. The ends lost 0 bases at V and 5 bases at J; junction bases unmatched: 7. The CDR3 here is CASSLEPAGGNNEQFF. CDR3 nucleotides: TGCGCCAGCAGCTTGGAACCGGCGGGAGGCAACAATGAGCAGTTCTTC.

V gene TRBV4-3 combines with J gene TRBJ2-1, with no clear D. Trimming took 3 bases from V and 7 from J, leaving 10 bases between them. Germline V CDR1 and CDR2: LGHNA, YSLEER. CDR3 length: 13 amino acids. This CDR3 is CASSHGPLNEQFF. In DNA form, the CDR3 reads TGCGCCAGCAGCCATGGGCCCTTAAATGAGCAGTTCTTC.

This chain links TRBV4-2 with TRBJ2-5; 11 bases match TRBD2. The germline V gene has CDR1 LGHNA and CDR2 YNFKEQ. CDR3 length: 17 residues. J gave up 3 bases and V 4 bases, and 10 bases lay outside the gene matches. CDR3 amino acids: CASSPLGSGGAEETQYF. Written as DNA, the CDR3 is TGTGCCAGCAGCCCCCTCGGTAGCGGGGGGGCCGAAGAGACCCAGTACTTC.

The chain carries TRBV9 and TRBJ2-3; the D gene is possibly TRBD2 (7 bases). Trimming removed 8 bases at V and 2 bases at J, with 15 bases between. The CDR3 spans 14 residues. CDR1 SGDLS and CDR2 YYNGEE come from the germline V gene. The CDR3: CASGSGGYTDTQYF. CDR3 sequence (DNA): TGTGCCAGTGGCTCGGGGGGCTACACAGATACGCAGTATTTT.

This clone turned up a few times. The V gene is TRBV28, the J gene TRBJ2-7, with 9 bases identical to TRBD2. The length of the CDR3 is 15 residues. CDR1 and CDR2 (germline): MDHEN, SYDVKM. J lost 1 base, V lost 10 bases, and 11 bases had no gene match. The CDR3 here is CAISLGTSNSYEQYF. DNA for the CDR3: TGTGCCATCTCCCTCGGGACTAGCAATTCCTACGAGCAGTACTTC.

This sequence joins TRBV5-6 and TRBJ2-3, with 11 bases aligning to TRBD2. The CDR3 contains 17 residues. Germline V CDR1 and CDR2: SGHDT, YYEEEE. The J segment lost 3 bases and the V segment lost 3 bases, leaving 9 bases of the junction unmatched. The DNA of the CDR3 is TGTGCCAGCAGCTCCTCTAGCGGGGGGTGGAGGACAGATACGCAGTATTTT. Amino acids: CASSSSSGGWRTDTQYF.

J is TRBJ2-6 and V is TRBV6-5, with D hard to call. This CDR3 has 14 residues. CDR1 is MNHEY, CDR2 SVGAGI, per germline. V was trimmed by 6 bases and J by 1 base, leaving 7 bases between them. CDR3 bases: TGTGCCAGCAGCCGAACTTCTGGGGCCAACGTCCTGACTTTC. Translated, it gives CASSRTSGANVLTF.

The chain carries TRBV7-8 and TRBJ1-2, with TRBD1 matching over 7 bases. Germline assignment: CDR1 SGHVS and CDR2 FQNEAQ. V shed 3 bases, J shed 7 bases, and the junction held 5 bases outside the gene matches. The CDR3 extends over 13 amino acids. The CDR3 here is CASSFGTALGYTF. DNA for the CDR3: TGTGCCAGCAGCTTCGGGACAGCCCTTGGCTACACCTTC.

The chain has TRBV28 and TRBJ1-5, with 9 bases fitting TRBD1. CDR3 length: 15 residues. The germline gives CDR1 MDHEN, CDR2 SYDVKM. V was pared by 6 bases and J by 11 bases, with 14 bases of the junction left unmatched. Here the CDR3 reads CASRPTGPTGGSQHF. CDR3 nucleotides: TGTGCCAGCAGGCCGACGGGACCGACAGGGGGATCCCAGCATTTT.

This clone has a single count. The CDR3 DNA follows: TGCGCCAGCAGCCATTCCGGGACAGGGGGAACCTACGAGCAGTACTTC. This sequence encodes CASSHSGTGGTYEQYF. The chain recombines TRBV4-3 with TRBJ2-5, with 11 bases lining up with TRBD1. The DNA matches TRBJ2-7 better at its end, which makes the J call doubtful. Germline V CDR1 and CDR2: LGHNA, YSLEER. The CDR3 sequence is 16 residues long.

The chain combines TRBV11-1 with TRBJ2-5; 7 bases agree with TRBD1. The CDR3 has 16 residues. The germline CDR1 and CDR2 sequences are SGHAT and FQDESV (reference sequence). Trimming took 2 bases from V and 1 from J; bases not matched to a gene: 7. In DNA, the CDR3 is TGTGCCAGCAGCTTATTACAGGGGCACTTCCAAGAGACCCAGTACTTC. Its translation: CASSLLQGHFQETQYF. Full variable domain (missing parts from reference TRBV11-1 and TRBJ2-5): EAEVAQSPRYKITEKSQAVAFWCDPISGHATLYWYRQILGQGPELLVQFQDESVVDDSQLPKDRFSAERLKGVDSTLKIQPAELGDSAMYLCASSLLQGHFQETQYFGPGTRLLVL.

V and J are TRBV2 and TRBJ2-2; 9 bases match TRBD1. This CDR3 is 18 amino acids long. Trimming cost V 7 bases and J 6 bases; bases outside gene matches: 18. CDR1 SNHLY and CDR2 FYNNEI come from the germline V gene. CDR3 sequence (DNA): TGTGCCAGCACAAGATATCCCGGACAGGGGAGTCCCCCCGGGGAGCTGTTTTTT. Protein sequence: CASTRYPGQGSPPGELFF.

This chain uses TRBV6-5 with TRBJ1-4; D is ambiguous. CDR1 MNHEY and CDR2 SVGAGI come from the germline V gene. Trimming cost V 2 bases and J 8 bases, with 9 bases left between them. The CDR3 runs to 13 residues. The CDR3 loop is CASSYVPREKLFF. The CDR3 DNA sequence: TGTGCCAGCAGTTACGTGCCTAGGGAAAAACTGTTTTTT.

J is TRBJ2-3 and V is TRBV7-2; D is uncertain. Germline-derived CDR1 and CDR2 are SGHTA and FQGNSA. Trimming cost V 3 bases and J 6 bases, with 10 bases left between them. The CDR3 runs to 13 residues. The CDR3 DNA is TGTGCCAGCAGCTTCTCCAGTCTTGATACGCAGTATTTT. Translating it yields CASSFSSLDTQYF.

The chain joins TRBV10-3 to TRBJ1-4, with a weak D call TRBD1 (5 bases). This CDR3 is built from 14 residues. Trimming removed 10 bases at V and 6 bases at J, with 18 bases between. Germline CDR1 reads ENHRY; CDR2 reads SYGVKD. The CDR3 bases are TGTGCCAGCGGGACCGGGACGGGGGATGAAAAACTGTTTTTT. Its translation: CASGTGTGDEKLFF.

The chain combines TRBV7-9 with TRBJ2-2; D possibly corresponds to TRBD2 (5 bases). In germline, CDR1 is SEHNR, CDR2 FQNEAQ (reference sequence). This CDR3 is built from 14 residues. Between the trimmed V and J ends, which lost 5 bases and 5 bases, there was a span of 12 bases. CDR3 in DNA: TGTGCCAGCAGCCACGCGAGGGAAACCGGGGAGCTGTTTTTT. Protein sequence: CASSHARETGELFF.

The V and J genes are TRBV7-2 and TRBJ2-7; 8 nucleotides align to TRBD2. Per germline, CDR1 SGHTA and CDR2 FQGNSA. After removal of 5 bases from V and 9 bases from J, the junction contained 12 bases not matched to a gene. The length of the CDR3 is 14 residues. The CDR3 sequence: CASSPRRGDVGQYF. The DNA for the CDR3 is TGTGCCAGCAGCCCAAGGCGGGGGGACGTCGGGCAGTACTTC.

This rearrangement joins TRBV7-8 to TRBJ1-2; 10 bases fit TRBD1. The germline V gene has CDR1 SGHVS and CDR2 FQNEAQ. The CDR3 totals 16 residues. V dropped 2 bases and J dropped 4; count of bases not matched to a gene: 7. CDR3 in DNA: TGTGCCAGCAGCTTATCCCCCGGGACAGGGGTCTATGGCTACACCTTC. Protein product: CASSLSPGTGVYGYTF. Variable domain in full (rest from reference TRBV7-8 and TRBJ1-2): GAGVSQSPRYKVAKRGQDVALRCDPISGHVSLFWYQQALGQGPEFLTYFQNEAQLDKSGLPSDRFFAERPEGSVSTLKIQRTQQEDSAVYLCASSLSPGTGVYGYTFGSGTRLTVV.

The rearrangement links TRBV5-4 to TRBJ2-7; a possible D gene is TRBD1 (5 bases). The CDR3 is 15 residues long. The ends were cut back, 3 bases at V and 6 bases at J, with 19 bases in the middle. Germline V gives CDR1 SGHNT, CDR2 YYREEE (reference sequence). This CDR3 is CASSYRQSAVGEQYF. DNA for the CDR3: TGTGCCAGCAGCTACCGACAGAGCGCGGTGGGCGAGCAGTACTTC.

Only a few counts were recorded for this clone. The chain is built from TRBV6-6 and TRBJ1-1, with TRBD1 as a possible D gene (6 bases). The CDR3 is made up of 13 amino acids. V was shortened by 2 bases and J by 10 bases, with 14 bases between the two germline ends. CDR1 and CDR2 from the germline V gene are MNHNY and SVGAGI (reference sequence). CDR3 sequence: CASSYTNQGLAFF. CDR3 DNA: TGTGCCAGCAGTTACACCAATCAGGGGTTAGCTTTCTTT.

The V call is TRBV7-6, the J call TRBJ2-7; TRBD1 agrees at 9 bases. CDR1 is SGHVS, CDR2 FNYEAQ, per germline. V lost 2 bases and J lost 7; bases outside the gene matches: 3. The CDR3 contains 13 residues. CDR3: CASSLIGTGEQYF. CDR3 bases: TGTGCCAGCAGCTTAATCGGGACAGGGGAGCAGTACTTC. The complete variable domain, with remaining parts taken from reference TRBV7-6 and TRBJ2-7, reads GAGVSQSPRYKVTKRGQDVALRCDPISGHVSLYWYRQALGQGPEFLTYFNYEAQQDKSGLPNDRFSAERPEGSISTLTIQRTEQRDSAMYRCASSLIGTGEQYFGPGTRLTVT.

J is TRBJ1-2 and V is TRBV12-5, with 10 bases lining up with TRBD1. J lost 5 bases, V lost 6 bases, and 3 bases had no gene match. CDR3 size: 13 residues. Germline V gene data show CDR1 as LGHNT and CDR2 as FRNRAP. CDR3 region: CASGRTGGYGYTF. As DNA, the CDR3 is TGTGCTAGTGGCCGGACAGGGGGGTATGGCTACACCTTC. Based on the CDR3 plus reference TRBV12-5 and TRBJ1-2, the full variable domain is DARVTQTPRHKVTEMGQEVTMRCQPILGHNTVFWYRQTMMQGLELLAYFRNRAPLDDSGMPKDRFSAEMPDATLATLKIQPSEPRDSAVYFCASGRTGGYGYTFGSGTRLTVV.